The 32 T cell receptor beta chains below all came from one sample that was sequenced in a study of identical twins. TCRdb recomputed calls from the 5' RACE reads with MiXCR, one row per CDR3 protein. The sample includes 250,000 or so distinct CDR3 sequences, approximately 7% seen only once; the top ten take 3.5% to 4%. These data were also reused for a study on yellow fever vaccine responses in identical twins.

Sequenced input: memory (CD45RO+) T cells sorted from blood. These receptors were taken from a woman aged 18-35 years in good health.

This chain connects TRBV4-2 to TRBJ2-5; D call uncertain. Germline V gene data show CDR1 as LGHNA and CDR2 as YNFKEQ. The CDR3 is 14 amino acids. V was pared by 1 base and J by 1 base, with 7 bases between. The CDR3 nucleotides read TGTGCCAGCAGCCAAGGCCGGGCCCAAGAGACCCAGTACTTC. Protein sequence: CASSQGRAQETQYF.

This clonotype has more than one count but fewer than ten. The gene calls are TRBV19 and TRBJ2-1; 9 bases map to TRBD2. This CDR3 contains 15 residues. Unmatched junction bases numbered 4, after V lost 3 bases and J lost 4 bases. The germline gives CDR1 LNHDA, CDR2 SQIVND (reference sequence). CDR3 nucleotides: TGTGCCAGTAGTATGGGACTAGCCATTTACAATGAGCAGTTCTTC. Protein product: CASSMGLAIYNEQFF.

In its sample, this clonotype was seen a few times. The V call is TRBV29-1, the J call TRBJ2-3; 12 nucleotides match TRBD2. With 0 bases clipped from V and 6 bases from J, the junction kept 7 bases outside the gene matches. Germline V gene data show CDR1 as SQVTM and CDR2 as ANQGSEA. This CDR3 is built from 16 residues. The CDR3, as DNA: TGCAGCGTTGAAGATCGACTAGCGGGGGTCGAGGATACGCAGTATTTT. This gives the protein CSVEDRLAGVEDTQYF.

In its sample, this clonotype was seen a few times. The V and J genes are TRBV3-1 and TRBJ2-2; 8 bases fit TRBD1. There are 16 residues in the CDR3. After removal of 2 bases from V and 5 bases from J, the junction contained 7 bases not matched to a gene. The germline gives CDR1 LGHDT, CDR2 YNNKEL (reference sequence). CDR3 residues: CASSQPTGAGTGELFF. The CDR3 bases are TGTGCCAGCAGCCAACCGACAGGGGCCGGAACCGGGGAGCTGTTTTTT.

About this clonotype itself: A read error may be the cause here, since a much bigger clone is one base away. The J gene is TRBJ2-7, the V gene TRBV5-1; 10 positions match TRBD2. Germline V lookup: CDR1 SGHRS, CDR2 YFSETQ. V shed 3 bases and J 8 bases; nucleotides not matched to a gene: 11. The CDR3 spans 15 residues. CDR3 DNA sequence: TGCGCCAGCAGCTGGACTAGCGGAAGAGCTCACAAGCAGTACTTC. Translation gives CASSWTSGRAHKQYF.

The chain employs TRBV4-2 and TRBJ2-7; 10 nucleotides agree with TRBD2. The CDR3 sequence is 15 residues long. Germline V CDR1 and CDR2: LGHNA, YNFKEQ. Unmatched junction bases numbered 4, after V lost 1 base and J lost 4 bases. The CDR3 here is CASSQASGGGYEQYV. In DNA form, the CDR3 reads TGTGCCAGCAGCCAAGCTAGCGGGGGAGGTTACGAGCAGTACGTC.

This clonotype showed up many times. The rearrangement joins TRBV5-1 to TRBJ2-1; 7 nucleotides line up with TRBD1. CDR1 and CDR2 (germline): SGHRS, YFSETQ. The V segment lost 2 bases and the J segment 2 bases; nucleotides outside the gene matches: 7. The CDR3 loop spans 16 amino acids. The CDR3 here is CASSFPPGQTYNEQFF. The CDR3 DNA is TGCGCCAGCAGCTTCCCCCCGGGACAGACCTACAATGAGCAGTTCTTC.

The chain links TRBV7-3 to TRBJ2-1; 7 bases agree with TRBD1. The CDR3 consists of 15 residues. The V segment lost 4 bases and the J segment 6 bases; nucleotides outside the gene matches: 9. Germline CDR1 SGHTA, CDR2 FQGTGA. This CDR3 is CASSSQGVRGNEQFF. The CDR3 DNA sequence: TGTGCCAGCAGCTCCCAGGGGGTCAGGGGCAATGAGCAGTTCTTC.

This clonotype was counted at least ten times. The genes are TRBV20-1 and TRBJ2-3; perhaps TRBD2 as D (6 bases). Trimming took off 3 bases at V and 0 bases at J, with 10 bases between the two ends. This CDR3 spans 14 amino acids. Germline loops: CDR1 DFQATT, CDR2 SNEGSKA (reference sequence). DNA of the CDR3: TGCAGTGCTAGTCGGCTAGCGAGCACAGATACGCAGTATTTT. This sequence encodes CSASRLASTDTQYF.

The table lists this clonotype with many counts. This chain joins TRBV11-2 and TRBJ2-1; D is possibly TRBD2 (7 bases). The CDR3 loop spans 19 amino acids. Germline V gene data show CDR1 as SGHAT and CDR2 as FQNNGV. V was shortened by 2 bases and J by 0 bases, with 20 bases between the two germline ends. The CDR3 loop is CASSLIRRGLLSSYNEQFF. The CDR3 DNA is TGTGCCAGCAGCTTAATCCGGCGGGGGCTATTATCCTCCTACAATGAGCAGTTCTTC.

The genes are TRBV20-1 and TRBJ2-7, with D maybe TRBD2 (6 bases). The CDR3 is 12 residues long. V was trimmed by 3 bases and J by 4 bases, leaving 10 bases between them. Germline CDR1 is DFQATT and CDR2 is SNEGSKA (reference sequence). CDR3 coding DNA: TGCAGTGCTAGTTCAGGGACTTACGAGCAGTACTTC. This translates into CSASSGTYEQYF.

This clonotype was counted many times. The gene calls are TRBV12-3 or TRBV12-4 and TRBJ1-2; weak D call: TRBD1 (5 bases). Trimming took 5 bases from V and 2 from J, leaving 12 bases between them. CDR3 length: 14 residues. CDR3 amino acids: CASSAQGLNYGYTF. CDR3 nucleotide sequence: TGTGCCAGCAGTGCTCAGGGTCTAAACTATGGCTACACCTTC.

This clonotype was recorded many times. This chain connects TRBV6-5 to TRBJ1-1; D not certain. Germline loops: CDR1 MNHEY, CDR2 SVGAGI. Trimming pared 2 bases from V and 1 base from J, leaving 5 bases between. This CDR3 is built from 13 residues. DNA for the CDR3: TGTGCCAGCAGTTACAAGGAGAACACTGAAGCTTTCTTT. As protein: CASSYKENTEAFF.

A few counts support this clonotype. The chain carries TRBV3-1 and TRBJ1-3; D gene ambiguous. The V end lost 4 bases, the J end lost 2 bases, and 6 bases lay between the germline ends. The CDR3 loop spans 13 amino acids. Germline V gene data show CDR1 as LGHDT and CDR2 as YNNKEL (reference sequence). The CDR3 region has the DNA TGTGCCAGCAGCCTCCAAGCTGGAAACACCATATATTTT. As protein: CASSLQAGNTIYF.

The rearrangement links TRBV10-3 to TRBJ1-1; 7 bases are shared with TRBD1. J was trimmed by 3 bases and V by 5 bases; bases with no gene match: 6. CDR1 is ENHRY, CDR2 SYGVKD, per germline. This CDR3 comprises 14 residues. CDR3 region: CAISKHDRDTEAFF. The CDR3 nucleotides are TGTGCCATCAGTAAACACGACAGGGACACTGAAGCTTTCTTT.

This clonotype was recorded many times. The genes are TRBV12-3 or TRBV12-4 and TRBJ2-1, with no clear D. CDR3 size: 15 residues. V lost 6 bases, J lost 5 bases, and 17 bases lay in between. The CDR3 loop reads CASSRTKGDHNEQFF. The CDR3 nucleotides are TGTGCCAGCAGCCGGACGAAGGGCGACCACAATGAGCAGTTCTTC.

This clonotype was recorded a few times. The chain has TRBV4-1 and TRBJ2-1, with 8 bases matching TRBD2. V dropped 0 bases and J dropped 4; count of bases not matched to a gene: 8. In germline, CDR1 is MGHRA, CDR2 YSYEKL. The CDR3 has 17 amino acids. For the CDR3, the DNA is TGCGCCAGCAGCCAAGACTCGGCGGGAGGTGTATACAATGAGCAGTTCTTC. Residues: CASSQDSAGGVYNEQFF.

The rearrangement links TRBV20-1 to TRBJ2-7; D may correspond to TRBD1 or TRBD2 (5 bases each). This CDR3 contains 14 residues. The germline V gene encodes CDR1 DFQATT and CDR2 SNEGSKA (reference sequence). Deletions cut 5 bases from V and 2 bases from J, with 16 bases between. CDR3: CSAQLGTDTYEQYF. DNA for the CDR3: TGCAGTGCTCAGTTGGGGACCGACACCTACGAGCAGTACTTC.

This clonotype was detected a few times. This rearrangement joins TRBV20-1 to TRBJ2-5; D is unclear. Germline assignment: CDR1 DFQATT and CDR2 SNEGSKA (reference sequence). The V and J ends lost 6 bases and 4 bases respectively, with 15 bases between them. CDR3 size: 13 residues. Written as DNA, the CDR3 is TGCAGTGCCACGGCAGATAGCTCAGAGACCCAGTACTTC. Protein: CSATADSSETQYF.

This clonotype was seen at least ten times. The V and J genes are TRBV3-1 and TRBJ2-5; TRBD1 or TRBD2 may be the D gene (5 bases each). From germline, CDR1 is LGHDT and CDR2 YNNKEL (reference sequence). This CDR3 is 15 amino acids long. V lost 3 bases and J lost 1, with 12 bases in between. DNA of the CDR3: TGTGCCAGCAGCCATTCGGGACGTACCCAAGAGACCCAGTACTTC. Translation gives CASSHSGRTQETQYF.

This clonotype was detected only a few times. V usage is TRBV20-1 and J usage is TRBJ2-2, with 8 bases that match TRBD2. CDR1 DFQATT and CDR2 SNEGSKA come from the germline V gene (reference sequence). V was clipped by 0 bases and J by 5 bases; unmatched bases: 11. The CDR3 spans 17 residues. The CDR3 sequence: CSARDVSSGSGTGELFF. CDR3 sequence (DNA): TGCAGTGCTAGAGATGTTTCCAGCGGGAGCGGAACCGGGGAGCTGTTTTTT.

This clonotype was detected a few times. The chain carries TRBV25-1 and TRBJ2-5, with D unresolved. V lost 4 bases and J lost 2, with 14 bases in between. From germline, CDR1 is MGHDK and CDR2 SYGVNS. The CDR3 extends over 15 amino acids. CDR3 region: CASSAPDVSQETQYF. CDR3 DNA sequence: TGTGCCAGCAGTGCCCCGGACGTCTCACAAGAGACCCAGTACTTC.

The CDR3 DNA follows: TGCAGTGCTAGATCCGACAGGGGTACCCCCTACGAGCAGTACTTC. It yields the protein CSARSDRGTPYEQYF. The V call is TRBV20-1, the J call TRBJ2-7; the match to TRBD1 covers 8 bases. With V trimmed by 2 bases and J by 2 bases, 8 bases remained unmatched. The CDR3 contains 15 residues. Germline CDR1 DFQATT, CDR2 SNEGSKA (reference sequence).

The chain recombines TRBV5-1 with TRBJ1-1, with 7 bases fitting TRBD1. The J segment lost 4 bases and the V segment lost 5 bases, leaving 8 bases of the junction unmatched. The CDR3 is made up of 14 amino acids. Germline V lookup: CDR1 SGHRS, CDR2 YFSETQ. The CDR3 loop reads CASSQQGFGTEAFF. In DNA, the CDR3 is TGCGCCAGCAGTCAACAGGGGTTCGGCACTGAAGCTTTCTTT.

This clonotype was found a few times. The gene calls are TRBV5-1 and TRBJ2-7, with D perhaps TRBD1 or TRBD2 (5 bases each). The germline V gene encodes CDR1 SGHRS and CDR2 YFSETQ. The CDR3 runs to 15 residues. V was pared by 5 bases and J by 3 bases, with 18 bases between. The CDR3 here is CASRVRDDLFYEQYF. CDR3 in DNA: TGCGCCAGCAGGGTGAGGGACGACCTTTTCTACGAGCAGTACTTC. The whole variable domain, remainder taken from reference TRBV5-1 and TRBJ2-7, is KAGVTQTPRYLIKTRGQQVTLSCSPISGHRSVSWYQQTPGQGLQFLFEYFSETQRNKGNFPGRFSGRQFSNSRSEMNVSTLELGDSALYLCASRVRDDLFYEQYFGPGTRLTVT.

This clonotype was counted between two and nine times. V gene TRBV20-1 combines with J gene TRBJ2-3, with 10 nucleotides matching TRBD2. J was trimmed by 2 bases and V by 0 bases; bases with no gene match: 8. Germline V gene lookup returns CDR1 DFQATT and CDR2 SNEGSKA (reference sequence). The CDR3 has 17 amino acids. The CDR3, as DNA: TGCAGTGCTAGAGATTCGAGGACTAGCGGAAACACAGATACGCAGTATTTT. The encoded protein is CSARDSRTSGNTDTQYF.

V is TRBV19 and J is TRBJ2-1, with 9 bases matching TRBD2. The germline V gene has CDR1 LNHDA and CDR2 SQIVND (reference sequence). The CDR3 loop spans 14 amino acids. Trimming cost V 7 bases and J 9 bases; bases outside gene matches: 10. For the CDR3, the DNA is TGTGCCAGTACCCAAGGACTAGCGCGCGTTGAGCAGTTCTTC. Encoded protein: CASTQGLARVEQFF. Filled out from reference TRBV19 and TRBJ2-1, the complete variable domain reads DGGITQSPKYLFRKEGQNVTLSCEQNLNHDAMYWYRQDPGQGLRLIYYSQIVNDFQKGDIAEGYSVSREKKESFPLTVTSAQKNPTAFYLCASTQGLARVEQFFGPGTRLTVL.

This clonotype was detected ten times or more. The chain joins TRBV5-1 to TRBJ2-1; 15 bases fit TRBD2. The length of the CDR3 is 16 residues. Germline values: CDR1 SGHRS, CDR2 YFSETQ. J was trimmed by 10 bases and V by 4 bases; bases with no gene match: 9. The DNA of the CDR3 is TGCGCCAGCAGCCCGCGGACTAGCGGGGGGGCGAGAGAGCAGTTCTTC. Protein sequence: CASSPRTSGGAREQFF. The full variable domain, with the rest looked up from reference TRBV5-1 and TRBJ2-1, is KAGVTQTPRYLIKTRGQQVTLSCSPISGHRSVSWYQQTPGQGLQFLFEYFSETQRNKGNFPGRFSGRQFSNSRSEMNVSTLELGDSALYLCASSPRTSGGAREQFFGPGTRLTVL.

The J gene is TRBJ1-6, the V gene TRBV12-3 or TRBV12-4; D is unclear. The CDR3 loop spans 15 amino acids. V lost 4 bases and J lost 4, with 11 bases in between. CDR3 amino acids: CASSSELNYNSPLHF. The DNA for the CDR3 is TGTGCCAGCAGTTCCGAACTGAATTATAATTCACCCCTCCACTTT.

This clonotype was observed at least ten times. This chain joins TRBV12-3 or TRBV12-4 and TRBJ2-7; no firm D call. V lost 1 base, J lost 2 bases, and 9 bases lay in between. The CDR3 length is 14 residues. CDR3 bases: TGTGCCAGCAGTTTAGGAATTCACCCCTACGAGCAGTACTTC. Protein product: CASSLGIHPYEQYF.

The sample holds a few counts of this clonotype. The V gene is TRBV5-1, the J gene TRBJ2-1; 7 bases are a match to TRBD1. The CDR3 loop spans 15 amino acids. V shed 4 bases, J shed 4 bases, and the junction held 8 bases outside the gene matches. Germline lookup yields CDR1 SGHRS and CDR2 YFSETQ. In nucleotides, the CDR3 is TGCGCCAGCAGCCAGGGGGTGGGACAGTACAATGAGCAGTTCTTC. It yields the protein CASSQGVGQYNEQFF.

This clonotype was seen a few times. The chain links TRBV2 to TRBJ2-5, with D perhaps TRBD1 (7 bases). Germline assignment: CDR1 SNHLY and CDR2 FYNNEI. The length of the CDR3 is 14 residues. V was trimmed by 3 bases and J by 4 bases, leaving 12 bases between them. This chain's CDR3 is CASSDRGVGETQYF. CDR3 nucleotide sequence: TGTGCCAGCAGTGACAGGGGGGTGGGAGAGACCCAGTACTTC.